The clone carrying this TCR beta chain has just one count. This sample was taken from a study of blood T cell repertoires in COVID-19. Method: immunoSEQ multiplex PCR; TCRdb's copy keeps in-frame clones and lacks some. The sample yields hundreds of thousands of clones, approximately 90% seen once. The sequenced sample consisted of peripheral blood. The sequence came from a woman under 40 with active or convalescent COVID-19.

The CDR3 loop reads CAIRIDRGETQYF. CDR3 in DNA: TGTGCCATCAGGATAGACAGGGGGGAGACCCAGTACTTC. The chain uses TRBV10-3 and TRBJ2-5, with TRBD1 matching over 9 bases. There are 13 residues in the CDR3. V trimming: 6 bases; J trimming: 5 bases; junction bases outside the gene matches: 4. The germline V gene encodes CDR1 ENHRY and CDR2 SYGVKD.